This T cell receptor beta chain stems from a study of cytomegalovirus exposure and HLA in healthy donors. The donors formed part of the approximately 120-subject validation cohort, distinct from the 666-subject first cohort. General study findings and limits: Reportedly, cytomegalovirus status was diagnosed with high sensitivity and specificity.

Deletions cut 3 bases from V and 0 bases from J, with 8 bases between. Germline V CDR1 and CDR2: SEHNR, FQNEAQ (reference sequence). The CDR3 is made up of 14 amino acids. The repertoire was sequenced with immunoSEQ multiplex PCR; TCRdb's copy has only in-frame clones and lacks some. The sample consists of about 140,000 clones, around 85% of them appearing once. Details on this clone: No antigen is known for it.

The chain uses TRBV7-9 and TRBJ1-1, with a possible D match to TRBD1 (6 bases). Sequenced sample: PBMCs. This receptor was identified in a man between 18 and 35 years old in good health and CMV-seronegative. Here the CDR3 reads CASSLDSMNTEAFF. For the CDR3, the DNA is TGTGCCAGCAGCTTGGACAGTATGAACACTGAAGCTTTCTTT.